A single sample gave rise to the 32 T cell receptor beta chains below, sequenced in a study of patients and donors after allogeneic stem cell transplantation. In TCRdb, the RT-PCR reads were re-called with MiXCR into one record per CDR3 protein. In the table there are around 170,000 distinct CDR3 sequences, approximately 24% of which are singletons. Sequencing was done on a sample of blood, either unsorted or a sorted T cell fraction (not recorded which). Receptors originate from a human donor who was either an allogeneic HSCT recipient or a stem cell or donor lymphocyte infusion donor (not recorded which). It is not recorded whose cells these are; they may come from a transplant donor.

CDR3 coding DNA: TGTGCCAGCAGCTTAAAACTACTGAGCACAGATACGCAGTATTTT. Its translation is CASSLKLLSTDTQYF. The chain uses TRBV7-3 and TRBJ2-3; no firm D call. Trimming took off 1 base at V and 0 bases at J, with 8 bases between the two ends. Germline V lookup: CDR1 SGHTA, CDR2 FQGTGA. CDR3 length: 15 residues.

J is TRBJ2-3 and V is TRBV3-1; TRBD2 matches 8 bases. The germline CDR1 and CDR2 sequences are LGHDT and YNNKEL (reference sequence). The V gene end was trimmed by 9 bases and the J gene end by 4 bases; junction bases not matched to a gene: 12. The CDR3 is 15 residues long. The CDR3 here is CASNKGGRKSDTQYF. CDR3 DNA: TGTGCCAGTAATAAGGGCGGGAGGAAGTCAGATACGCAGTATTTT.

In this sample, this clonotype turned up many times. The CDR3 region is CASSHRQANYGYTF. As DNA, the CDR3 is TGTGCCAGCAGCCACCGACAGGCTAACTATGGCTACACCTTC. V gene TRBV3-1 combines with J gene TRBJ1-2, with a tentative D call TRBD1 (6 bases). This CDR3 is 14 amino acids long. The V gene's germline CDR1 is LGHDT and CDR2 YNNKEL (reference sequence). With 3 bases removed from V and 0 bases from J, the gap between germline ends came to 8 bases.

This clonotype was observed a few times. The genes are TRBV15 and TRBJ1-6; no reliable D call. V was cut by 5 bases and J by 6 bases, with 11 bases left in between. Germline V gene lookup returns CDR1 LNHNV and CDR2 YYDKDF (reference sequence). The CDR3 covers 14 residues. The CDR3 sequence: CATSQASSNSPLHF. The CDR3 DNA is TGTGCCACCAGCCAAGCCTCGAGTAATTCACCCCTCCACTTT.

There are a few counts of this clonotype. This chain connects TRBV12-3 or TRBV12-4 to TRBJ2-7; D is undetermined. The CDR3 covers 11 residues. V lost 3 bases and J 5 bases, leaving 5 bases between the germline ends. The CDR3 protein is CASSFFDEQYF. CDR3 in DNA: TGTGCCAGCAGTTTCTTCGACGAGCAGTACTTC.

The chain combines TRBV29-1 with TRBJ2-1; no reliable D call. This CDR3 spans 14 amino acids. Between the trimmed V and J ends, which lost 3 bases and 2 bases, there was a span of 11 bases. Germline assignment: CDR1 SQVTM and CDR2 ANQGSEA. CDR3 sequence (DNA): TGCAGCGTTGATTCGTCAACCACCTACAATGAGCAGTTCTTC. Translating gives CSVDSSTTYNEQFF.

The chain has TRBV7-8 and TRBJ2-3; D is unclear. Deletions cut 3 bases from V and 0 bases from J, with 13 bases between. Germline V gene data show CDR1 as SGHVS and CDR2 as FQNEAQ. The CDR3 consists of 16 residues. CDR3 sequence reads: CASSFFPPSSTDTQYF. The DNA of the CDR3 is TGTGCCAGCAGCTTTTTCCCCCCCTCTAGCACAGATACGCAGTATTTT.

The chain employs TRBV15 and TRBJ2-7; 7 nucleotides agree with TRBD1. The CDR3 extends over 15 amino acids. J gave up 0 bases and V 3 bases, and 5 bases lay outside the gene matches. Germline V gene lookup returns CDR1 LNHNV and CDR2 YYDKDF (reference sequence). CDR3 sequence (DNA): TGTGCCACCAGCAGCCAGACAGGGACCTCCTACGAGCAGTACTTC. Protein sequence: CATSSQTGTSYEQYF.

This clonotype was found a few times. This chain uses TRBV6-1 with TRBJ1-5; D is possibly TRBD1 (6 bases). V shed 5 bases and J shed 0 bases, with 17 bases lying between them. From germline, CDR1 is MNHNS and CDR2 SASEGT. The CDR3 has 17 residues. Here the CDR3 reads CASSFRQDDYSNQPQHF. The CDR3 region has the DNA TGTGCCAGCAGTTTCCGACAGGACGATTATAGCAATCAGCCCCAGCATTTT.

This clonotype was counted only a few times. The CDR3 is CASSFREDTEAFF. The CDR3 region has the DNA TGTGCCAGCAGTTTTAGAGAGGACACTGAAGCTTTCTTT. This sequence joins TRBV12-3 or TRBV12-4 and TRBJ1-1; D remains unclear. V shed 3 bases and J shed 3 bases, with 8 bases lying between them. The CDR3 runs to 13 residues.

The chain is built from TRBV28 and TRBJ2-2, with 7 bases that match TRBD2. There are 19 residues in the CDR3. CDR1 MDHEN and CDR2 SYDVKM come from the germline V gene. V gave up 4 bases and J gave up 2 bases; unmatched junction bases: 16. The CDR3 bases are TGTGCCAGCAGTTCAAGACTACCTGGACTAGTAGCTAACACCGGGGAGCTGTTTTTT. Protein: CASSSRLPGLVANTGELFF.

This clonotype occurred a few times. The genes are TRBV6-5 and TRBJ2-3; 9 bases agree with TRBD2. CDR1 is MNHEY and CDR2 is SVGAGI in the germline V gene. The V segment lost 8 bases and the J segment 1 base; nucleotides outside the gene matches: 7. There are 15 residues in the CDR3. The DNA for the CDR3 is TGTGCCAGCTCCACAGGCGGGAGGGGCACAGATACGCAGTATTTT. Amino acid sequence: CASSTGGRGTDTQYF.

Ten or more counts support this clonotype. V is TRBV2 and J is TRBJ1-2; D unresolved. From germline, CDR1 is SNHLY and CDR2 FYNNEI. V lost 2 bases, J lost 4 bases, and 2 bases lay in between. The CDR3 sequence is 11 residues long. The CDR3 region is CASSEFYGYTF. For the CDR3, the DNA is TGTGCCAGCAGTGAATTCTATGGCTACACCTTC.

The chain combines TRBV29-1 with TRBJ2-5; D gene ambiguous. Germline V gives CDR1 SQVTM, CDR2 ANQGSEA. This CDR3 is built from 11 residues. The CDR3 nucleotides read TGCAGTGGGTGGGTCGGAGAGACCCAGTACTTC. Amino acid sequence: CSGWVGETQYF.

This clonotype was detected a few times. V and J are TRBV19 and TRBJ2-2, with D unresolved. The CDR3 sequence is 13 residues long. V shed 10 bases and J shed 0 bases, with 9 bases lying between them. Germline CDR1 reads LNHDA; CDR2 reads SQIVND (reference sequence). The CDR3 coding sequence is TGTGCCACCTCGACAACGAACACCGGGGAGCTGTTTTTT. It encodes CATSTTNTGELFF.

This clonotype has just a few counts. The chain couples TRBV29-1 to TRBJ2-1, with 7 bases matching TRBD1. Germline loops: CDR1 SQVTM, CDR2 ANQGSEA. The CDR3 sequence is 12 residues long. J was trimmed by 1 base and V by 7 bases; bases with no gene match: 1. The CDR3: CSGGQSYNEQFF. As DNA, the CDR3 is TGCAGCGGGGGACAGTCCTACAATGAGCAGTTCTTC.

The rearrangement joins TRBV12-3 or TRBV12-4 to TRBJ2-1; D unclear. The CDR3 extends over 13 amino acids. The ends were cut back, 2 bases at V and 8 bases at J, with 10 bases in the middle. The CDR3 DNA is TGTGCCAGCAGTTTACTACAGCCTGATGAGCAGTTCTTC. Its translation: CASSLLQPDEQFF.

The rearrangement uses TRBV5-1 and TRBJ2-1; D is perhaps TRBD2 (6 bases). The germline V and J ends were trimmed by 0 bases and 6 bases, with 28 bases remaining between them. Germline loops: CDR1 SGHRS, CDR2 YFSETQ. The length of the CDR3 is 20 residues. The CDR3 loop reads CASSLEAPAGWAWGLNEQFF. CDR3 in DNA: TGCGCCAGCAGCTTGGAAGCGCCGGCGGGGTGGGCCTGGGGTCTCAATGAGCAGTTCTTC.

This clonotype was seen more than once but under ten times. The chain has TRBV20-1 and TRBJ2-1; 11 positions agree with TRBD2. This CDR3 has 16 residues. With 5 bases clipped from V and 9 bases from J, the junction kept 15 bases outside the gene matches. Germline CDR1 reads DFQATT; CDR2 reads SNEGSKA (reference sequence). In DNA form, the CDR3 reads TGCAGTGCTCGATGGGTTTGGAGTAGCGGGAGGGGTGAGCAGTTCTTC. Translation: CSARWVWSSGRGEQFF.

This clonotype turned up a few times. The rearrangement links TRBV20-1 to TRBJ1-4, with D possibly TRBD1 on 5 matching bases. The V and J ends lost 6 bases and 6 bases respectively, with 8 bases between them. There are 11 residues in the CDR3. Germline V gene sequence: CDR1 DFQATT, CDR2 SNEGSKA (reference sequence). The CDR3 coding sequence is TGCAGTGCCAGGGCAGATGAAAAACTGTTTTTT. It yields the protein CSARADEKLFF.

The V call is TRBV6-6, the J call TRBJ1-1; 7 positions match TRBD1. The CDR3 length is 15 residues. J was trimmed by 3 bases and V by 2 bases; bases with no gene match: 6. Looked up from germline, CDR1 is MNHNY and CDR2 is SVGAGI (reference sequence). CDR3 sequence (DNA): TGTGCCAGCAGTTACGGGCCAGGGGGGGACACTGAAGCTTTCTTT. Residues: CASSYGPGGDTEAFF.

This clonotype was counted only a few times. V gene TRBV6-5 combines with J gene TRBJ1-1; TRBD1 agrees at 10 bases. The J segment lost 6 bases and the V segment lost 2 bases, leaving 3 bases of the junction unmatched. There are 14 residues in the CDR3. Germline assignment: CDR1 MNHEY and CDR2 SVGAGI. The CDR3 DNA reads TGTGCCAGCAGTTACGACAGGGGGCAGGCTGAAGCTTTCTTT. Translation: CASSYDRGQAEAFF.

This clonotype was recorded at least ten times. J is TRBJ1-6 and V is TRBV12-3 or TRBV12-4; unclear D gene. This CDR3 has 15 residues. Trimming took off 3 bases at V and 3 bases at J, with 9 bases between the two ends. Here the CDR3 DNA reads TGTGCCAGCAGTTTCTTGGGAGGCTATAATTCACCCCTCCACTTT. Translation: CASSFLGGYNSPLHF.

Only a few counts were recorded for this clonotype. The chain links TRBV5-5 to TRBJ1-2, with D hard to call. V lost 4 bases, J lost 1 base, and 14 bases lay in between. The CDR3 length is 15 residues. Germline V gene lookup returns CDR1 SGHKS and CDR2 YYEKEE (reference sequence). The CDR3 bases are TGTGCCAGCAGCGTGATGGAGGGAGATAACTATGGCTACACCTTC. Amino acids: CASSVMEGDNYGYTF.

The sample holds a few counts of this clonotype. This sequence joins TRBV7-9 and TRBJ1-2; D unclear. The CDR3 loop spans 15 amino acids. Trimming took 2 bases from V and 0 from J, leaving 10 bases between them. CDR1 and CDR2 from the germline V gene are SEHNR and FQNEAQ (reference sequence). The CDR3: CASSLFIAANYGYTF. CDR3 sequence (DNA): TGTGCCAGCAGCTTATTTATTGCAGCTAACTATGGCTACACCTTC.

This clonotype was found a few times. This sequence joins TRBV12-3 or TRBV12-4 and TRBJ2-4, with unresolved D. V dropped 5 bases and J dropped 7 bases, with 9 bases sitting between them. The CDR3 length is 12 residues. The CDR3 DNA reads TGTGCCAGCAGTCCTCTAGGGAACATTCAGTACTTC. Protein: CASSPLGNIQYF.

This clonotype has more than one count but fewer than ten. The chain uses TRBV20-1 and TRBJ1-2; D not resolved. V was cut by 5 bases and J by 5 bases, with 18 bases left in between. The CDR3 has 14 amino acids. Germline CDR1 and CDR2: DFQATT and SNEGSKA (reference sequence). The CDR3: CSAPTDPIGYGYTF. In nucleotides, the CDR3 is TGCAGTGCTCCCACTGACCCGATTGGGTATGGCTACACCTTC.

This clonotype was seen only a few times. The rearrangement links TRBV20-1 to TRBJ2-2; TRBD2 aligns across 7 bases. The CDR3 consists of 12 residues. J gave up 6 bases and V 7 bases, and 5 bases lay outside the gene matches. Germline CDR1 DFQATT, CDR2 SNEGSKA (reference sequence). The CDR3 is CSGGRSAGELFF. CDR3 nucleotides: TGCAGTGGCGGGAGATCCGCCGGGGAGCTGTTTTTT.

This chain joins TRBV19 and TRBJ2-3; D remains unclear. There are 15 residues in the CDR3. The germline V gene has CDR1 LNHDA and CDR2 SQIVND (reference sequence). V was clipped by 9 bases and J by 2 bases, with 18 bases between them. The CDR3 bases are TGTGCCAGCTGCACAGTAGCTCCCCCCACAGATACGCAGTATTTT. Residues: CASCTVAPPTDTQYF.

This clonotype was detected a few times. This chain connects TRBV7-8 to TRBJ1-5; perhaps TRBD1 as D (5 bases). The CDR3 is 18 amino acids. CDR1 is SGHVS and CDR2 is FQNEAQ in the germline V gene. The ends were cut back, 1 base at V and 0 bases at J, with 16 bases in the middle. This CDR3 reads CASSLDGTVVHSNQPQHF. The CDR3, as DNA: TGTGCCAGCAGCTTAGATGGGACGGTCGTCCATAGCAATCAGCCCCAGCATTTT.

V and J are TRBV10-3 and TRBJ2-7; 7 nucleotides match TRBD1. CDR3 length equals 14 residues. Looked up from germline, CDR1 is ENHRY and CDR2 is SYGVKD. J gave up 1 base and V 5 bases, and 5 bases lay outside the gene matches. The CDR3 coding sequence is TGTGCCATCAGTCGGGACAGCAATTCCTACGAGCAGTACTTC. Its protein is CAISRDSNSYEQYF.

The chain carries TRBV5-1 and TRBJ2-1; D possibly corresponds to TRBD2 (6 bases). Germline CDR1 SGHRS, CDR2 YFSETQ. The CDR3 sequence is 15 residues long. Trimming cost V 4 bases and J 4 bases, with 15 bases left between them. The CDR3 here is CASSEERGRYNEQFF. CDR3 bases: TGCGCCAGCAGCGAGGAACGGGGGAGATACAATGAGCAGTTCTTC.